What follows is one TCR beta chain and its context. The antigen remains unidentified. The data derive from a study of glioma-infiltrating T cells after dendritic cell vaccination. The study, taken as a whole, reports: Only a small number of patients had complete blood and tumor samples.

Only patients with spare fresh-frozen tumor and over two years of follow-up were included. PBMC sampling occurred before vaccination, two weeks after the third dose, and at progression. Primers: 60 V beta forward and 13 J beta reverse. The table came from immunoSEQ multiplex PCR; TCRdb's copy has only in-frame clones and leaves some out. The sample has roughly 96,000 clones; 75% to 85% are singletons. The germline gives CDR1 GTSNPN, CDR2 SVGIG (reference sequence). V lost 3 bases, J lost 2 bases, and 7 bases stayed unmatched. This CDR3 is built from 15 residues. The sample here was blood, taken before dendritic cell vaccination. This sequence joins TRBV30 and TRBJ2-3, with 8 nucleotides matching TRBD2. The origin of this receptor is a human donor with glioblastoma. The CDR3 sequence: CAWSPTSGYTDTQYF. In nucleotides, the CDR3 is TGTGCCTGGAGCCCTACTAGCGGATACACAGATACGCAGTATTTT.